This T cell receptor beta chain was sequenced for a study of CD8 T cells in ankylosing spondylitis. The ends were cut back, 2 bases at V and 6 bases at J, with 13 bases in the middle. This CDR3 region has 15 residues. One entry per CDR3 protein results from TCRdb running MiXCR on the 5' RACE reads. The sample yields about 250,000 distinct CDR3 sequences, roughly a third seen once. There are a few counts of this clonotype. What was sequenced was blood, either unsorted or a sorted T cell fraction (not recorded which). This receptor was identified in a male donor with ankylosing spondylitis or in good health (not recorded which). V and J are TRBV12-3 or TRBV12-4 and TRBJ2-2; D gene unclear. The CDR3 DNA sequence: TGTGCCAGCAGTTTAATGGGCGCCCGTGCCGGGGAGCTGTTTTTT. Translation: CASSLMGARAGELFF.